The 6 T cell receptor beta chains presented below share a single source sample, sequenced in a study of preoperative IRX-2 immunotherapy in early breast cancer. Treatment of the sample: preoperative locoregional IRX-2 cytokine immunotherapy. Measured with immunoSEQ multiplex PCR; TCRdb has only the in-frame clones, and not every one. In the table there are tens of thousands of clones, about 96% of which are singletons. Sampling was conducted from a patient treated with IRX-2 immunotherapy. The origin of the receptors is a human donor with breast cancer.

The chain couples TRBV6-5 to TRBJ1-1; tentatively, D is TRBD1 (5 bases). CDR3 length equals 12 residues. Deletions cut 2 bases from V and 11 bases from J, with 12 bases between. Germline values: CDR1 MNHEY, CDR2 SVGAGI. CDR3 sequence: CASSYRQGRAFF. The DNA of the CDR3 is TGTGCCAGCAGTTACAGGCAGGGAAGGGCTTTCTTT.

The V and J genes are TRBV7-3 and TRBJ2-2, with 8 bases lining up with TRBD1. Germline trimming cut 6 bases from V and 6 bases from J; bases unmatched to any gene: 9. CDR1 is SGHTA and CDR2 is FQGTGA in the germline V gene. The CDR3 contains 15 residues. As DNA, the CDR3 is TGTGCCAGCAGGGCTAGACGACAGGGGTCCGGGGAGCTGTTTTTT. The encoded protein is CASRARRQGSGELFF.

The chain carries TRBV5-1 and TRBJ2-3; D ambiguous. V lost 2 bases, J lost 0 bases, and 7 bases lay in between. Per germline, CDR1 SGHRS and CDR2 YFSETQ. There are 14 residues in the CDR3. In DNA, the CDR3 is TGCGCCAGCAGCTTCCGGGCCAGCACAGATACGCAGTATTTT. This gives the protein CASSFRASTDTQYF.

The chain's CDR3 is CASRRTGTDTQYF. Written as DNA, the CDR3 is TGTGCCAGCAGACGGACAGGGACAGATACGCAGTATTTT. The chain couples TRBV7-3 to TRBJ2-3; 8 nucleotides agree with TRBD1. CDR1 and CDR2 (germline): SGHTA, FQGTGA. This CDR3 has 13 residues. The junction had 2 bases not matched to a gene; V was cut back by 6 bases and J by 3 bases. The entire variable domain, with the rest obtained from reference TRBV7-3 and TRBJ2-3, is as follows: GAGVSQTPSNKVTEKGKYVELRCDPISGHTALYWYRQSLGQGPEFLIYFQGTGAADDSGLPNDRFFAVRPEGSVSTLKIQRTERGDSAVYLCASRRTGTDTQYFGPGTRLTVL.

J is TRBJ2-3 and V is TRBV18; 7 bases are a match to TRBD2. The CDR3 is 17 residues long. Looked up from germline, CDR1 is KGHSH and CDR2 is LQKENI. V dropped 1 base and J dropped 0; count of bases not matched to a gene: 7. This chain's CDR3 is CASSPLPASGSTDTQYF. The CDR3 region has the DNA TGTGCCAGCTCACCACTCCCGGCTAGCGGAAGCACAGATACGCAGTATTTT. Using reference TRBV18 and TRBJ2-3 for the parts outside the CDR3, the full variable domain is NAGVMQNPRHLVRRRGQEARLRCSPMKGHSHVYWYRQLPEEGLKFMVYLQKENIIDESGMPKERFSAEFPKEGPSILRIQQVVRGDSAAYFCASSPLPASGSTDTQYFGPGTRLTVL.

This chain connects TRBV6-5 to TRBJ2-3; possible D gene TRBD2, 5 bases. The CDR3 consists of 15 residues. Germline values: CDR1 MNHEY, CDR2 SVGAGI. V lost 4 bases to trimming and J lost 2 bases, with 13 bases between them. CDR3 DNA: TGTGCCAGCAGTTTCACTAGAGTAGACACAGATACGCAGTATTTT. This encodes CASSFTRVDTDTQYF.